This TCR beta chain is drawn from a study of T cells in Graves' hyperthyroidism and ophthalmopathy. Patients were aged 18 to 65, had disease duration under 2 months, and had newly diagnosed hyperthyroidism. Lactation, pregnancy, other autoimmune disease or uncontrolled infection led to exclusion of patients. Notes on the study in general: Blood samples included most of the expanded thyroid clonotypes exceeding 0.001.

From RNA transcripts, TCR beta CDR3 regions were amplified. The HTBI set primed first-round TCR CDR3 RT-PCR. Using its own MiXCR run on the multiplex PCR reads, TCRdb lists one record per CDR3 protein. The profile shows about 360,000 distinct CDR3 sequences, roughly 13% of them singletons. About this clonotype: The antigen remains unidentified.

Germline values: CDR1 MGHRA, CDR2 YSYEKL. Trimming removed 1 base at V and 5 bases at J, with 21 bases between. CDR3 length: 17 amino acids. Sequenced sample: blood. The TCR originated in a woman aged 18-30 years with Graves' hyperthyroidism. This rearrangement joins TRBV4-1 to TRBJ2-7; possible D gene TRBD1, 6 bases. The CDR3 is CASSQVGRRQGLDEQYF. The DNA of the CDR3 is TGCGCCAGCAGCCAAGTCGGGCGTCGTCAGGGGTTAGACGAGCAGTACTTC.